The source of this T cell receptor beta chain is a study of T cell repertoires in cytomegalovirus infection (dated by TCRdb to between 2018 and 2020). Study-wide context: Donor HLA type was relevant to the analysis, because carriage of CMV infection together with the matching HLA type was indicated by public TCR beta signatures.

For this clonotype: It has no known antigen specificity. No base qualities exist here, and no much larger clone lies one base off it.

Sequenced on an Illumina HiSeq 1500. The raw public reads went through TCRdb reprocessing: fastp at Q25, MiXCR clone calling, in-frame beta chains kept. Each CDR3 protein gets just one entry, which takes the most common genes and DNA from the rows behind it. Present in this sample are a few hundred thousand distinct CDR3 sequences, approximately 24% of which were seen just once. The ten largest make up roughly 20% of the sample. Including cysteine and phenylalanine, the CDR3 has 15 amino acids. Only CDR3 DNA remains: 45 bases, in frame from the first base. V was cut back by 7 bases and J by 1 base, leaving a gap of 16 bases between them. From the germline V gene, CDR1 is MDHEN and CDR2 is SYDVKM. Paper-wide results and their limitations: The ex vivo response was dominated by HLA-C-restricted CMV-specific TCR beta clonotypes, which also provided the single most frequent clonotype in two of eight donors. In both this cohort and an independent cohort of under 450 donors, the cumulative frequency of public TCR beta family members distinguished carriers of CMV infection plus the relevant HLA type.

Recombination linked TRBV28 to TRBJ1-1; perhaps TRBD1 is the D gene, with 6 bases matching. Material for sequencing was CD8+ T cells from PBMCs. The source of this sequence is a human donor in good health (CMV status not recorded). Some clones in this sample may be carry-over from other donors' samples. The CDR3 protein: CASIKEGVGNTEAFF. The DNA sequence is given as TGTGCCAGCATCAAAGAGGGGGTCGGGAACACTGAAGCTTTCTTT.